This TCR beta chain stems from a study of blood T cells in healthy people across ages. Germline CDR1 is SGHAT and CDR2 is FQDESV (reference sequence). The CDR3 is 15 amino acids. V lost 5 bases and J 1 base, leaving 14 bases between the germline ends. This clonotype was detected only a few times. Together with a sample-barcoded 5' primer, a J-beta primer mix was included in a second PCR lasting about 6 to 11 cycles. Tags on each cDNA molecule came from a template-switch adaptor with 12 random nucleotides. TCRdb independently ran MiXCR on the 5' RACE reads; one entry per CDR3 protein. The sample has hundreds of thousands of distinct CDR3 sequences, about 53% seen once.

This clonotype originated in a man aged 55 to 69 in good health. Sequencing was carried out using blood. The V and J genes are TRBV11-1 and TRBJ2-5; a possible D gene is TRBD2 (5 bases). The CDR3 bases are TGTGCCAGCAGCGGGAGAAAAATCGGCCAAGAGACCCAGTACTTC. Its protein is CASSGRKIGQETQYF.